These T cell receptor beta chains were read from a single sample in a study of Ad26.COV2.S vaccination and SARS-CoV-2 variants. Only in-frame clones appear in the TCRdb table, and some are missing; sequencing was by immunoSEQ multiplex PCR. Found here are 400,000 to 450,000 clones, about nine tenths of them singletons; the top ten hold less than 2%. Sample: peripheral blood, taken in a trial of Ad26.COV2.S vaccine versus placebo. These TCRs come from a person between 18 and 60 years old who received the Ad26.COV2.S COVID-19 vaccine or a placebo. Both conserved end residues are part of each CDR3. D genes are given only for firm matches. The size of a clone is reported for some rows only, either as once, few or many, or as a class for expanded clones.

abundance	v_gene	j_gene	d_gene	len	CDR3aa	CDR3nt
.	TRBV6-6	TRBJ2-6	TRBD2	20	CASSLRSLAGSSAGANVLTF	TGTGCCAGCAGTCTACGGTCCCTAGCGGGGTCTTCCGCTGGGGCCAACGTCCTGACTTTC
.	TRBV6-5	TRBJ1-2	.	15	CASSYSKAGAYGYTF	TGTGCCAGCAGTTACTCGAAGGCAGGCGCCTATGGCTACACCTTC
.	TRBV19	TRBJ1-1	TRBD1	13	CASSIELAGGAFF	TGTGCCAGTAGTATAGAGCTCGCAGGGGGCGCTTTCTTT
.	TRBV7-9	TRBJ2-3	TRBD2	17	CASSWTGLAGGRDTQYF	TGTGCCAGCAGCTGGACAGGACTAGCGGGGGGCCGAGATACGCAGTATTTT
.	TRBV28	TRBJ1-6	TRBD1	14	CASSPWTGESPLHF	TGTGCCAGCAGCCCATGGACAGGCGAGTCACCCCTCCACTTT
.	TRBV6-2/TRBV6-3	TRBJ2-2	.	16	CASSYLLQLNTGELFF	TGTGCCAGCAGTTACTTATTACAGTTGAACACCGGGGAGCTGTTTTTT
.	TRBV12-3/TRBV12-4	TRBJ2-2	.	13	CASRNANTGELFF	TGTGCCAGCAGGAACGCGAACACCGGGGAGCTGTTTTTT
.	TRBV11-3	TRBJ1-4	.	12	CASSLGPEKLFF	TGTGCCAGCAGCTTAGGGCCCGAAAAACTGTTTTTT
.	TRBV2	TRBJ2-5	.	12	CASSDVQETQYF	TGTGCCAGCAGTGACGTCCAAGAGACCCAGTACTTC
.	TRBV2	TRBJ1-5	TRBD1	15	CASRRDRGDNQPQHF	TGTGCCAGCAGGCGGGACAGGGGGGACAATCAGCCCCAGCATTTT
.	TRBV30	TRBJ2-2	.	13	CAWSPRGGEELFF	TGTGCCTGGAGTCCCAGGGGGGGAGAGGAGCTGTTTTTT
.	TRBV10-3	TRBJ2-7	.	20	CAISESTPVRVGRTTYEQYF	TGTGCCATCAGTGAGTCGACCCCGGTTCGAGTAGGCAGGACAACCTACGAGCAGTACTTC
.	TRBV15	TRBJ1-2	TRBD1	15	CATSRVGRGFYGYTF	TGTGCCACCAGCAGAGTGGGCAGGGGGTTCTATGGCTACACCTTC
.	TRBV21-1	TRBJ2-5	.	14	CASSADRTGETQYF	TGTGCCAGCAGCGCGGACCGGACAGGGGAGACCCAGTACTTC
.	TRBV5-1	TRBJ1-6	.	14	CASSEGQENSPLHF	TGCGCCAGCAGCGAGGGACAAGAGAATTCACCCCTCCACTTT
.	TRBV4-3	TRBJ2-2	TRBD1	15	CASSQGQGSTGELFF	TGCGCCAGCAGCCAAGGACAGGGGTCCACCGGGGAGCTGTTTTTT
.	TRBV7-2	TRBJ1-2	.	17	CASSPEGTGTSFGFYTF	TGTGCCAGCAGCCCGGAGGGAACCGGGACCTCCTTCGGATTCTACACCTTC
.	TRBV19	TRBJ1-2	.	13	CASSEKGGYGYTF	TGTGCCAGTAGTGAGAAAGGCGGATATGGCTACACCTTC
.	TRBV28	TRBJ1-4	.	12	CASSLYTEKLFF	TGTGCCAGCAGTTTATATACCGAAAAACTGTTTTTT
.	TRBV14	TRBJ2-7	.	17	CASSQGFYFRKDYEQYF	TGTGCCAGCAGCCAAGGGTTCTATTTTCGGAAAGACTACGAGCAGTACTTC
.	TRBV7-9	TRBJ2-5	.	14	CASSTLGKQETQYF	TGTGCCAGCAGCACCCTTGGAAAGCAAGAGACCCAGTACTTC
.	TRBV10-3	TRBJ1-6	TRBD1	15	CAISTGDSYNSPLHF	TGTGCCATCAGTACAGGGGACTCCTATAATTCACCCCTCCACTTT
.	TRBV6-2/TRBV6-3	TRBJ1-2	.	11	CASSYLAGYTF	TGTGCCAGCAGTTATCTTGCTGGCTACACCTTC
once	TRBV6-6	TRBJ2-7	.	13	CASKPGRNYEQYF	TGTGCCAGCAAACCGGGACGGAACTACGAGCAGTACTTC
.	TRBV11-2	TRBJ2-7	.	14	CASSFAGGSHEQYF	TGTGCCAGCAGCTTCGCAGGGGGGTCACACGAGCAGTACTTC
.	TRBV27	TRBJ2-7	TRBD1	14	CASSSGQGNYEQYF	TGTGCCAGCAGTTCCGGACAGGGTAACTACGAGCAGTACTTC
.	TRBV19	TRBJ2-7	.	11	CASSNLYEQYF	TGTGCCAGTAGTAATCTCTACGAGCAGTACTTC
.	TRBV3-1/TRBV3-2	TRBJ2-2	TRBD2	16	CASSRTVAGGIGELFF	TGTGCCAGCAGCCGCACCGTAGCGGGGGGCATCGGGGAGCTGTTTTTT
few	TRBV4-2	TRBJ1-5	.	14	CASSQGQDNQPQHF	TGTGCCAGCAGCCAAGGGCAGGATAATCAGCCCCAGCATTTT
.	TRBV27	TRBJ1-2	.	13	CASSYNRNYGYTF	TGTGCCAGCAGTTACAACAGGAACTATGGCTACACCTTC
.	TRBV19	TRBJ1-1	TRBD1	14	CASRVGQAALEAFF	TGTGCCAGTAGAGTGGGACAGGCGGCTTTAGAAGCTTTCTTT
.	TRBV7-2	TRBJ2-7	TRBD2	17	CASSFFLAGALSYEQYF	TGTGCCAGCAGCTTTTTTTTAGCGGGGGCCCTCTCCTACGAGCAGTACTTC
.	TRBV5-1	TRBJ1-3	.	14	CASATEISGNTIYF	TGCGCCAGCGCAACAGAGATCTCTGGAAACACCATATATTTT
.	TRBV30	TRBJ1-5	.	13	CAWSDLGFQPQHF	TGTGCCTGGAGTGATCTGGGTTTCCAGCCCCAGCATTTT
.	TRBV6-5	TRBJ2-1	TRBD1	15	CASRPRDRVHNEQFF	TGTGCCAGCAGACCCCGGGACAGGGTGCACAATGAGCAGTTCTTC
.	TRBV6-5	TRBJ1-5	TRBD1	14	CASSPQGAAQPQHF	TGTGCCAGCAGTCCCCAGGGGGCGGCTCAGCCCCAGCATTTT
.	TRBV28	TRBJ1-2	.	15	CASSLMGGSNYGYTF	TGTGCCAGCAGTTTAATGGGGGGATCTAACTATGGCTACACCTTC
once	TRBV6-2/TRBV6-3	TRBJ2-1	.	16	CASSYPTLLSYNEQFF	TGTGCCAGCAGTTACCCAACACTCCTGAGTTACAATGAGCAGTTCTTC
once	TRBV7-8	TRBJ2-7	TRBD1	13	CASSWDRGHEQYF	TGTGCCAGCAGTTGGGACAGGGGGCACGAGCAGTACTTC
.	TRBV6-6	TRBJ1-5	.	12	CASRDSNQPQHF	TGTGCCAGCAGGGACAGCAATCAGCCCCAGCATTTT
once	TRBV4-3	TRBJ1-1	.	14	CASSPGILGYEAFF	TGCGCCAGCAGCCCTGGTATCTTGGGTTATGAAGCTTTCTTT
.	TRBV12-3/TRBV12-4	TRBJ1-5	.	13	CASRGGGYQPQHF	TGTGCCAGCAGAGGCGGGGGATATCAGCCCCAGCATTTT
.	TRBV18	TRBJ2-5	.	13	CASSQGRGETQYF	TGTGCCAGCTCCCAGGGAAGAGGGGAGACCCAGTACTTC
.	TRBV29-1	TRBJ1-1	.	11	CSAQIGGEAFF	TGCAGCGCCCAGATCGGGGGTGAAGCTTTCTTT
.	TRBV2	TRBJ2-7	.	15	CASSRGVSSSYEQYF	TGTGCCAGCAGTAGGGGGGTCTCCAGTTCCTACGAGCAGTACTTC
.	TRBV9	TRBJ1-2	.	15	CASSVVVGLGYGYTF	TGTGCCAGCAGCGTAGTGGTGGGGCTGGGCTATGGCTACACCTTC
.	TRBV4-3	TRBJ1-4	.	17	CASSQLPVGQANEKLFF	TGCGCCAGCAGCCAACTTCCGGTTGGGCAGGCTAATGAAAAACTGTTTTTT
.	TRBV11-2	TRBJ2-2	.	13	CASSTNRAGELFF	TGTGCCAGCAGCACCAACCGTGCCGGGGAGCTGTTTTTT
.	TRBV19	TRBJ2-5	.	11	CASSTGETQYF	TGTGCCAGTAGTACTGGAGAGACCCAGTACTTC
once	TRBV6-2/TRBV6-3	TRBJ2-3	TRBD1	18	CASSYAITDRGMTDTQYF	TGTGCCAGCAGTTACGCGATTACAGACAGGGGCATGACAGATACGCAGTATTTT
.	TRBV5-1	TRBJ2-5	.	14	CASNRDSGRETQYF	TGCGCCAGTAACCGGGACTCGGGCCGCGAGACCCAGTACTTC
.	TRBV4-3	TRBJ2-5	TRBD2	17	CASSQGVAGGLRETQYF	TGCGCCAGCAGCCAAGGAGTAGCGGGGGGGTTACGGGAGACCCAGTACTTC